The rows below give T cell receptor beta chains drawn from one sample of a study of cytomegalovirus exposure and HLA in healthy donors. TCRdb's table, derived via immunoSEQ multiplex PCR, lists solely in-frame clones and lacks some. Of about 160,000 clones in the sample, roughly 80% were seen once. The specimen was PBMCs. Receptors originate from a man between 25 and 39 years old in good health and CMV-seronegative. The CDR3 runs from the conserved cysteine through the conserved F or W. A D gene is named only where the DNA matches it firmly. A row's size may be missing; if present it is once, few, many or a size class.

clone size,V gene,J gene,D gene,CDR3 DNA,CDR3 protein
NA,TRBV28,TRBJ1-2,NA,TGTGCCAGCAGCTATACAGGGAGGGAGGGCTACACCTTC,CASSYTGREGYTF
NA,TRBV18,TRBJ2-7,NA,TGTGCCAGCTTGTTCCAGGGGTCGAGCGAGCAGTACTTC,CASLFQGSSEQYF
NA,TRBV15,TRBJ2-3,TRBD2,TGTGCCACCAGCGGTCTAGCGGGAAGAACAGATACGCAGTATTTT,CATSGLAGRTDTQYF
NA,TRBV23-1,TRBJ1-5,TRBD1,TGCGCCAGCAGTCAATCGGGGGGATTTACAGGGGCGAGCAATCAGCCCCAGCATTTT,CASSQSGGFTGASNQPQHF
NA,TRBV9,TRBJ2-7,TRBD2,TGTGCCAGCAGCGTCAGTAGCGGGGGATCCTACGAGCAGTACTTC,CASSVSSGGSYEQYF
NA,TRBV9,TRBJ1-1,NA,TGTGCCAGCAGCGCCTCCAGCGGGGACACTGAAGCTTTCTTT,CASSASSGDTEAFF
NA,TRBV2,TRBJ2-2,TRBD2,TGTGCCAGCAGTCGAAGAGCGGGGGAGAACACCGGGGAGCTGTTTTTT,CASSRRAGENTGELFF
NA,TRBV7-3,TRBJ2-1,TRBD2,TGTGCCAGCAGCTCGGGAGGTGGTGAGCAGTTCTTC,CASSSGGGEQFF
few,TRBV2,TRBJ1-4,NA,TGTGCCAGCAGTGAAGGAGCGCGGGAAAAACTGTTTTTT,CASSEGAREKLFF
NA,TRBV2,TRBJ1-5,NA,TGTGCCAGTGGACCAGCAGGGGATAGCAATCAGCCCCAGCATTTT,CASGPAGDSNQPQHF
NA,TRBV9,TRBJ1-1,NA,TGTGCCAGCAGCGTAGTAGATAACACTGAAGCTTTCTTT,CASSVVDNTEAFF
NA,TRBV28,TRBJ1-5,NA,TGTGCCATTCAGGGCCCTGGGGTTCAGCCCCAGCATTTT,CAIQGPGVQPQHF
NA,TRBV25-1,TRBJ2-1,TRBD2,TGTGCCAGCAGTGAGGGAGGGAGCTCCTACAATGAGCAGTTCTTC,CASSEGGSSYNEQFF
NA,TRBV27,TRBJ1-2,NA,TGTGCCAGCAGCCCCAGGGACTTCCTGAGAGGCTACACCTTC,CASSPRDFLRGYTF
NA,TRBV7-9,TRBJ2-7,NA,TGTGCCAGCAGCTCGGGGGACTCCAGCTACGAGCAGTACTTC,CASSSGDSSYEQYF
NA,TRBV9,TRBJ1-1,TRBD1,TGTGCCAGCAGCGGGACAGGGGATGAAGCTTTCTTT,CASSGTGDEAFF
NA,TRBV19,TRBJ1-1,NA,TGTGCCAGTAGTATTAGAGGCAGAGACACTGAAGCTTTCTTT,CASSIRGRDTEAFF
NA,TRBV30,TRBJ2-7,NA,TGTGCCTGGAGCGCCCCAGGGGCGAGCGGTTACGAGCAGTACTTC,CAWSAPGASGYEQYF
NA,TRBV11-2,TRBJ2-5,NA,TGTGCCAGCAGCTTAAATTCCCGGGACACTCAAGAGACCCAGTACTTC,CASSLNSRDTQETQYF
NA,TRBV10-3,TRBJ2-3,TRBD2,TGTGCCATCAGTGAGACATCGGGGGGGCCAGATACGCAGTATTTT,CAISETSGGPDTQYF
NA,TRBV6-1,TRBJ2-1,NA,TGTGCCAGCAGTGACCCGTCGCCGGGGGATGAGCAGTTCTTC,CASSDPSPGDEQFF
NA,TRBV6-1,TRBJ1-6,NA,TGTGCCAGCAGTGACAGCGTCTACGTCGATTCACCCCTCCACTTT,CASSDSVYVDSPLHF
few,TRBV14,TRBJ1-2,NA,TGTGCCAGCAGCCAAGACAGGGTCAACTATGGCTACACCTTC,CASSQDRVNYGYTF
NA,TRBV28,TRBJ2-7,TRBD1,TGTGCCAGCAGCCTGGGGGACAGGGTACCCTACGAGCAGTACTTC,CASSLGDRVPYEQYF
NA,TRBV7-9,TRBJ2-2,NA,TGTGCCAGCAGCCCCGAGGCCCAATCGAACACCGGGGAGCTGTTTTTT,CASSPEAQSNTGELFF
NA,TRBV6-6,TRBJ1-2,NA,TGTGCCAGCAACCCGGGGGGTTATCATTATGGCTACACCTTC,CASNPGGYHYGYTF
NA,TRBV13,TRBJ2-1,TRBD2,TGTGCCAGCAGCTTAAGGGAGCGGGGCTACAATGAGCAGTTCTTC,CASSLRERGYNEQFF
NA,TRBV9,TRBJ2-1,TRBD1,TGTGCCAGCAGCGTAGAGGACAGGGAGTACAATGAGCAGTTCTTC,CASSVEDREYNEQFF
NA,TRBV9,TRBJ1-2,NA,TGTGCCAGCAGCGAGGGACATCTCCTAGGCTACACCTTC,CASSEGHLLGYTF
NA,TRBV7-3,TRBJ1-5,NA,TGTGCCAGCAGTAAGGGGAAGAGGAGTCAGCCCCAGCATTTT,CASSKGKRSQPQHF
NA,TRBV5-6,TRBJ1-2,NA,TGTGCCAGCAGCTTGAACCTGGGTGGGGCCTACACCTTC,CASSLNLGGAYTF
NA,TRBV28,TRBJ1-1,NA,TGTGCCAGCAGTTTACCTACCCGAGCTTTCTTT,CASSLPTRAFF
once,TRBV7-9,TRBJ1-2,TRBD1,TGTGCCAGCAGCTTATCACAGGGGCTCGACTATGGCTACACCTTC,CASSLSQGLDYGYTF
NA,TRBV5-1,TRBJ1-1,TRBD1,TGCGCCAGCAGCTTTGGTTCCACAGGGGACACTGAAGCTTTCTTT,CASSFGSTGDTEAFF
NA,TRBV5-1,TRBJ1-1,TRBD1,TGCGCCAGCAGCCCCACGGGACAGGGGACTGAAGCTTTCTTT,CASSPTGQGTEAFF
NA,TRBV29-1,TRBJ2-7,NA,TGCAGCGCTGATATCGGGACATCGGGGTACGAGCAGTACTTC,CSADIGTSGYEQYF